The next 30 T cell receptor beta chains were all read from a single sample in a study of T cell changes during pregnancy in multiple sclerosis. The table came from immunoSEQ multiplex PCR; TCRdb's copy has only in-frame clones and leaves some out. This sample carries approximately 44,000 clones, about nine tenths of them seen once, and the ten largest clones take 0.52%. This specimen consisted of CD4+ T cells from peripheral blood mononuclear cells, obtained in the third trimester of pregnancy. Every receptor here comes from a female donor with multiple sclerosis, enrolled in a pregnancy study.

This chain connects TRBV19 to TRBJ1-2, with TRBD1 as a possible D gene (5 bases). The germline V and J ends were trimmed by 6 bases and 4 bases, with 12 bases remaining between them. The CDR3 is made up of 13 amino acids. Per germline, CDR1 LNHDA and CDR2 SQIVND (reference sequence). The CDR3: CASSASQGYGYTF. CDR3 DNA: TGTGCCAGTAGCGCCTCCCAGGGCTATGGCTACACCTTC.

The rearrangement links TRBV4-3 to TRBJ2-1; the D gene is possibly TRBD2 (5 bases). This CDR3 spans 13 amino acids. Germline V CDR1 and CDR2: LGHNA, YSLEER. V gave up 4 bases and J gave up 3 bases, with 7 bases separating them. The CDR3 reads CASSPRDYNEQFF. CDR3 DNA sequence: TGCGCCAGCAGCCCCCGGGACTACAATGAGCAGTTCTTC.

This clone came up once. V is TRBV19 and J is TRBJ2-4, with a tentative D call TRBD2 (5 bases). Per the germline V gene, CDR1 is LNHDA and CDR2 is SQIVND (reference sequence). V lost 11 bases and J lost 7, with 18 bases in between. The CDR3 has 13 amino acids. DNA of the CDR3: TGTGCCTCCGAGGGAATGGGGTGGAACATTCAGTACTTC. Translation: CASEGMGWNIQYF.

The CDR3 region is CASSVGGQGAHYGYTF. As DNA, the CDR3 is TGTGCCAGCAGCGTAGGGGGACAGGGGGCGCACTATGGCTACACCTTC. The chain links TRBV9 to TRBJ1-2; 12 bases align to TRBD1. V gave up 0 bases and J gave up 3 bases; unmatched junction bases: 3. The CDR3 is 16 amino acids. Germline CDR1 is SGDLS and CDR2 is YYNGEE.

The J gene is TRBJ2-5, the V gene TRBV2; 9 bases are shared with TRBD1. V lost 1 base to trimming and J lost 5 bases; unmatched junction nucleotides: 5. Germline CDR1 SNHLY, CDR2 FYNNEI. This CDR3 has 15 amino acids. CDR3 residues: CASSEEQGAGETQYF. CDR3 nucleotide sequence: TGTGCCAGCAGTGAAGAACAGGGGGCGGGGGAGACCCAGTACTTC.

This chain uses TRBV14 with TRBJ1-1, with D maybe TRBD1 (6 bases). Germline lookup yields CDR1 SGHDN and CDR2 FVKESK. The CDR3 has 17 amino acids. Trimming left V 3 bases short and J 0 bases short, with 17 bases between. The CDR3 reads CASSQGPWTALNTEAFF. In DNA form, the CDR3 reads TGTGCCAGCAGCCAGGGGCCTTGGACAGCCTTGAACACTGAAGCTTTCTTT. Based on the CDR3 plus reference TRBV14 and TRBJ1-1, the full variable domain is EAGVTQFPSHSVIEKGQTVTLRCDPISGHDNLYWYRRVMGKEIKFLLHFVKESKQDESGMPNNRFLAERTGGTYSTLKVQPAELEDSGVYFCASSQGPWTALNTEAFFGQGTRLTVV.

This clone has just one count. The chain employs TRBV6-1 and TRBJ2-3, with D perhaps matching TRBD2 (6 bases). Trimming left V 4 bases short and J 0 bases short, with 8 bases between. The CDR3 has 14 residues. The germline V gene encodes CDR1 MNHNS and CDR2 SASEGT. The chain's CDR3 is CASSAGTSTDTQYF. CDR3 nucleotides: TGTGCCAGCAGTGCCGGGACTAGCACAGATACGCAGTATTTT.

The chain is built from TRBV5-4 and TRBJ2-2; D possibly corresponds to TRBD1 (5 bases). The CDR3 is 17 residues long. V was trimmed by 1 base and J by 2 bases, leaving 15 bases between them. Germline CDR1 reads SGHNT; CDR2 reads YYREEE (reference sequence). The CDR3 sequence is CASSLFQGSRNTGELFF. CDR3 bases: TGTGCCAGCAGCTTGTTTCAGGGTTCCAGAAACACCGGGGAGCTGTTTTTT.

The chain links TRBV19 to TRBJ2-1, with TRBD1 matching 10 bases. V shed 5 bases and J 8 bases; nucleotides not matched to a gene: 6. Germline CDR1 reads LNHDA; CDR2 reads SQIVND (reference sequence). This CDR3 is 14 amino acids long. CDR3 sequence (DNA): TGTGCCAGTAGTGGCGACAGGGGGCTTGATGAGCAGTTCTTC. Translating it yields CASSGDRGLDEQFF.

The chain employs TRBV18 and TRBJ1-1; 8 bases line up with TRBD1. The germline CDR1 and CDR2 sequences are KGHSH and LQKENI. V shed 1 base, J shed 1 base, and the junction held 8 bases outside the gene matches. This CDR3 is 17 amino acids long. The CDR3 is CASSPREQGVGNTEAFF. The CDR3, as DNA: TGTGCCAGCTCACCACGAGAACAGGGGGTTGGGAACACTGAAGCTTTCTTT.

This clone was recorded once. The chain has TRBV7-3 and TRBJ2-1; D not resolved. Germline V gene data show CDR1 as SGHTA and CDR2 as FQGTGA. This CDR3 is built from 15 residues. The germline V and J ends were trimmed by 1 base and 0 bases, with 7 bases remaining between them. DNA for the CDR3: TGTGCCAGCAGCTTAAATCCGAGCTCCTACAATGAGCAGTTCTTC. Protein: CASSLNPSSYNEQFF.

The rearrangement joins TRBV7-3 to TRBJ2-1, with a weak D call TRBD2 (7 bases). The CDR3 covers 15 residues. Deletions cut 0 bases from V and 10 bases from J, with 16 bases between. Germline loops: CDR1 SGHTA, CDR2 FQGTGA. The CDR3 loop reads CASSLTPLGGLEQFF. The CDR3 DNA reads as TGTGCCAGCAGCTTAACCCCCTTGGGGGGGCTAGAGCAGTTCTTC. The complete variable domain, with remaining parts taken from reference TRBV7-3 and TRBJ2-1, reads GAGVSQTPSNKVTEKGKYVELRCDPISGHTALYWYRQSLGQGPEFLIYFQGTGAADDSGLPNDRFFAVRPEGSVSTLKIQRTERGDSAVYLCASSLTPLGGLEQFFGPGTRLTVL.

This chain connects TRBV6-5 to TRBJ2-2; D unresolved. Looked up from germline, CDR1 is MNHEY and CDR2 is SVGAGI. With 5 bases removed from V and 4 bases from J, the gap between germline ends came to 11 bases. The CDR3 loop spans 14 amino acids. CDR3 nucleotides: TGTGCCAGCAGTCACTGGGCATCCACCGGGGAGCTGTTTTTT. It is translated as CASSHWASTGELFF.

V and J are TRBV5-1 and TRBJ2-7; TRBD1 aligns across 7 bases. Germline loops: CDR1 SGHRS, CDR2 YFSETQ. The CDR3 is 13 residues long. The junction had 5 bases not matched to a gene; V was cut back by 5 bases and J by 3 bases. DNA of the CDR3: TGCGCCAGCAGGGGACAGACGTACTACGAGCAGTACTTC. As protein: CASRGQTYYEQYF. Full variable domain (missing parts from reference TRBV5-1 and TRBJ2-7): KAGVTQTPRYLIKTRGQQVTLSCSPISGHRSVSWYQQTPGQGLQFLFEYFSETQRNKGNFPGRFSGRQFSNSRSEMNVSTLELGDSALYLCASRGQTYYEQYFGPGTRLTVT.

The chain carries TRBV7-3 and TRBJ2-5, with 8 bases identical to TRBD2. The last part of the DNA fits TRBJ2-7 better; the J call may be wrong. There are 16 residues in the CDR3. Germline V CDR1 and CDR2: SGHTA, FQGTGA. CDR3 region: CASSPEGLAQAYEQYF. The CDR3 coding sequence is TGTGCCAGCAGCCCCGAAGGACTAGCCCAAGCCTACGAGCAGTACTTC.

The chain combines TRBV11-2 with TRBJ1-1; no firm D call. The V gene's germline CDR1 is SGHAT and CDR2 FQNNGV. The CDR3 length is 14 residues. V was trimmed by 4 bases and J by 1 base, leaving 10 bases between them. DNA of the CDR3: TGTGCCAGCAGCTGGTGGCGGGGGAACACTGAAGCTTTCTTT. This sequence encodes CASSWWRGNTEAFF.

This clone was recorded once. This chain joins TRBV7-9 and TRBJ1-1; the D gene is possibly TRBD1 (5 bases). The CDR3 contains 13 residues. From germline, CDR1 is SEHNR and CDR2 FQNEAQ (reference sequence). Trimming removed 5 bases at V and 7 bases at J, with 14 bases between. The CDR3 protein is CASSQTGDSEAFF. The CDR3 DNA follows: TGTGCCAGCAGCCAAACGGGCGACAGTGAAGCTTTCTTT.

The V call is TRBV13, the J call TRBJ2-5; 7 positions match TRBD1. Per germline, CDR1 PRHDT and CDR2 FYEKMQ (reference sequence). The ends lost 5 bases at V and 2 bases at J; junction bases unmatched: 5. The CDR3 runs 14 residues. DNA for the CDR3: TGTGCCAGCAGCAGACAGGGTCGACAAGAGACCCAGTACTTC. Its translation: CASSRQGRQETQYF.

This chain joins TRBV6-1 and TRBJ2-7; the D gene is possibly TRBD1 (6 bases). This CDR3 is built from 15 residues. Germline CDR1 and CDR2: MNHNS and SASEGT. V was shortened by 5 bases and J by 0 bases, with 14 bases between the two germline ends. CDR3 DNA sequence: TGTGCCAGCAGTCGGACAGCCCCTAGCTCCTACGAGCAGTACTTC. It yields the protein CASSRTAPSSYEQYF.

J is TRBJ1-2 and V is TRBV29-1, with TRBD1 matching over 7 bases. V shed 8 bases, J shed 2 bases, and the junction held 8 bases outside the gene matches. Germline CDR1 is SQVTM and CDR2 is ANQGSEA. The CDR3 is 13 residues long. In nucleotides, the CDR3 is TGCAGCACCACCAGGACAGGCAACTATGGCTACACCTTC. It specifies CSTTRTGNYGYTF.

This clone was seen once. The gene calls are TRBV5-5 and TRBJ1-1; D unresolved. V lost 1 base and J lost 3, with 7 bases in between. The CDR3 has 13 amino acids. Germline CDR1 reads SGHKS; CDR2 reads YYEKEE (reference sequence). CDR3 loop: CASSLRRDTEAFF. The CDR3, as DNA: TGTGCCAGCAGCTTGCGTAGAGACACTGAAGCTTTCTTT.

This chain uses TRBV29-1 with TRBJ1-3, with TRBD1 matching 8 bases. The V segment lost 3 bases and the J segment 3 bases; nucleotides outside the gene matches: 4. Germline CDR1 is SQVTM and CDR2 is ANQGSEA. The length of the CDR3 is 14 residues. The CDR3 region has the DNA TGCAGCGTTGAGGGGACAGGTCGTGGAAACACCATATATTTT. It codes for CSVEGTGRGNTIYF. Based on the CDR3 plus reference TRBV29-1 and TRBJ1-3, the full variable domain is SAVISQKPSRDICQRGTSLTIQCQVDSQVTMMFWYRQQPGQSLTLIATANQGSEATYESGFVIDKFPISRPNLTFSTLTVSNMSPEDSSIYLCSVEGTGRGNTIYFGEGSWLTVV.

This clone has a single count. The rearrangement links TRBV11-3 to TRBJ2-3; D is perhaps TRBD2 (5 bases). V lost 5 bases to trimming and J lost 3 bases, with 12 bases between them. The CDR3 covers 14 residues. The germline V gene encodes CDR1 SGHNT and CDR2 YENEEA. The CDR3 sequence: CASSAEGRTDTQYF. In nucleotides, the CDR3 is TGTGCCAGCAGCGCCGAGGGTAGGACAGATACGCAGTATTTT.

The J gene is TRBJ2-5, the V gene TRBV5-1; a possible D gene is TRBD1 (6 bases). V lost 3 bases and J 6 bases, leaving 18 bases between the germline ends. This CDR3 spans 15 amino acids. Germline V gives CDR1 SGHRS, CDR2 YFSETQ. CDR3 sequence: CASSYIFDQGKTQYF. The CDR3 DNA reads TGCGCCAGCAGCTATATCTTTGATCAGGGGAAGACCCAGTACTTC.

The chain links TRBV27 to TRBJ2-2; 9 bases agree with TRBD2. The CDR3 is 15 residues long. V trimming: 2 bases; J trimming: 6 bases; junction bases outside the gene matches: 4. From germline, CDR1 is MNHEY and CDR2 SMNVEV (reference sequence). The CDR3 here is CASSLRAGGAGELFF. In DNA, the CDR3 is TGTGCCAGCAGTTTACGAGCGGGAGGCGCCGGGGAGCTGTTTTTT.

V gene TRBV30 combines with J gene TRBJ1-3, with 7 nucleotides matching TRBD1. The V gene's germline CDR1 is GTSNPN and CDR2 SVGIG (reference sequence). CDR3 length equals 13 residues. CDR3 sequence (DNA): TGTGCGGGTGGCAGGGGGAACGGAAACACCATATATTTT. Translating it yields CAGGRGNGNTIYF.

V usage is TRBV5-5 and J usage is TRBJ2-7; possible D gene TRBD2, 6 bases. Germline loops: CDR1 SGHKS, CDR2 YYEKEE (reference sequence). The CDR3 length is 15 residues. Trimming removed 1 base from V and 2 bases from J, with 13 bases in between. The CDR3 sequence: CASSLTSSGAYEQYF. The CDR3 nucleotides are TGTGCCAGCAGCTTGACATCCTCGGGGGCCTACGAGCAGTACTTC.

This rearrangement joins TRBV2 to TRBJ2-1; 12 bases are shared with TRBD2. This CDR3 has 11 residues. CDR1 and CDR2 (germline): SNHLY, FYNNEI. The junction had 3 bases not matched to a gene; V was cut back by 6 bases and J by 15 bases. In DNA form, the CDR3 reads TGTGCCAGCAGCCGACTAGCGGGAGTGTTCTTC. Its translation: CASSRLAGVFF.

This clone has more than one count but fewer than ten. The J gene is TRBJ1-4, the V gene TRBV7-9; a possible D gene is TRBD1 (6 bases). CDR3 length: 16 residues. Germline loops: CDR1 SEHNR, CDR2 FQNEAQ (reference sequence). V was clipped by 5 bases and J by 8 bases, with 21 bases between them. CDR3: CASSVTGQGRGEKLFF. CDR3 DNA: TGTGCCAGCAGCGTCACCGGTCAGGGGCGGGGGGAAAAACTGTTTTTT. Filled out from reference TRBV7-9 and TRBJ1-4, the complete variable domain reads DTGVSQNPRHKITKRGQNVTFRCDPISEHNRLYWYRQTLGQGPEFLTYFQNEAQLEKSRLLSDRFSAERPKGSFSTLEIQRTEQGDSAMYLCASSVTGQGRGEKLFFGSGTQLSVL.

This clone occurred once. The chain carries TRBV9 and TRBJ2-3; D gene unclear. The germline CDR1 and CDR2 sequences are SGDLS and YYNGEE. CDR3 length: 14 residues. V shed 0 bases and J shed 3 bases, with 8 bases lying between them. The CDR3 protein is CASSVVPGTDTQYF. In DNA, the CDR3 is TGTGCCAGCAGCGTAGTCCCGGGTACAGATACGCAGTATTTT.